Given below is one T cell receptor (beta chain) in context. The data were obtained in a study of T cell responses to AZD1222 COVID-19 vaccine. Germline V gene lookup returns CDR1 KGHSH and CDR2 LQKENI. Trimming took 2 bases from V and 3 from J, leaving 2 bases between them. CDR3 length: 11 amino acids. Profiled with immunoSEQ multiplex PCR; TCRdb holds only in-frame clones, not every one. Among 35,000 to 55,000 clones, about 82% were seen once, and the ten largest hold about 20%. The sample consisted of peripheral blood, taken 28 days after the second dose of the MenACWY control vaccine. The V call is TRBV18, the J call TRBJ2-7; no definite D call. The receptor's source is an adult who received the MenACWY meningococcal vaccine as a control. As DNA, the CDR3 is TGTGCCAGCTCACCAGACTACGAGCAGTACTTC. The encoded protein is CASSPDYEQYF.